The 13 T cell receptor beta chains in this list originate from one sample, sequenced in a study of T cell responses to AZD1222 COVID-19 vaccine. Assay: immunoSEQ multiplex PCR; the TCRdb copy retains only in-frame clones and omits some. This repertoire shows about 120,000 clones, approximately 88% found once; its top ten account for over 4.5%. This sample comprised peripheral blood, obtained on day 0 of AZD1222 vaccination. Every receptor here comes from an adult in good health.

This clone is a singleton in its sample. The V call is TRBV11-2, the J call TRBJ2-7, with D unclear. The CDR3 sequence is 16 residues long. CDR1 is SGHAT, CDR2 FQNNGV, per germline. V gave up 0 bases and J gave up 3 bases, with 15 bases separating them. CDR3 sequence reads: CASSLDVENPLYEQYF. As DNA, the CDR3 is TGTGCCAGCAGCTTAGATGTCGAAAACCCCCTCTACGAGCAGTACTTC.

This sequence joins TRBV5-1 and TRBJ2-7; D remains unclear. V lost 0 bases and J 6 bases, leaving 13 bases between the germline ends. The CDR3 covers 14 residues. In germline, CDR1 is SGHRS, CDR2 YFSETQ. CDR3 in DNA: TGCGCCAGCAGCTTGGCGGCAGAAAATTCCGAGCAGTACTTC. It translates to CASSLAAENSEQYF.

This clone is a singleton in its sample. CDR3 DNA: TGTGCCAGCAGCCAAGGCAGGGTAAGGAGCGAGCAGTACTTC. It codes for CASSQGRVRSEQYF. The chain carries TRBV11-3 and TRBJ2-7; TRBD1 might be the D (5 bases). V lost 5 bases and J lost 6, with 17 bases in between. The CDR3 is 14 residues long. Germline V gives CDR1 SGHNT, CDR2 YENEEA.

V and J are TRBV6-2 or TRBV6-3 and TRBJ1-5; 8 bases match TRBD1. The V and J ends lost 2 bases and 0 bases, in that order; junction bases with no gene match: 3. The CDR3 is 16 amino acids. Germline CDR1 and CDR2: MNHEY and SVGEGT. CDR3 in DNA: TGTGCCAGCAGTTACCCGACAGGGGATAGCAATCAGCCCCAGCATTTT. Translated: CASSYPTGDSNQPQHF.

The rearrangement uses TRBV5-4 and TRBJ2-1, with D maybe TRBD2 (5 bases). This CDR3 is built from 15 residues. V lost 0 bases, J lost 0 bases, and 7 bases lay in between. The V gene's germline CDR1 is SGHNT and CDR2 YYREEE (reference sequence). The CDR3, as DNA: TGTGCCAGCAGCTTGGACGGGGTCTCCTACAATGAGCAGTTCTTC. It codes for CASSLDGVSYNEQFF.

The rearrangement uses TRBV4-1 and TRBJ2-2; D could derive from TRBD1 or TRBD2 (5 bases each). V lost 1 base to trimming and J lost 6 bases, with 15 bases between them. The CDR3 runs 16 residues. Germline V gene sequence: CDR1 MGHRA, CDR2 YSYEKL. CDR3 amino acids: CASSQVRVRGAGELFF. CDR3 bases: TGCGCCAGCAGCCAAGTACGGGTTAGAGGGGCCGGGGAGCTGTTTTTT.

The chain uses TRBV23-1 and TRBJ1-3, with TRBD1 matching over 8 bases. TRBV23-1 is given ORF status, its function remaining uncertain. V shed 4 bases, J shed 0 bases, and the junction held 5 bases outside the gene matches. The length of the CDR3 is 16 residues. The CDR3 region has the DNA TGCGCCAGCAGTCCCAGGGGGCCCCTCTCTGGAAACACCATATATTTT. The encoded protein is CASSPRGPLSGNTIYF.

This chain links TRBV2 with TRBJ1-1; D unresolved. This CDR3 is 13 amino acids long. V was trimmed by 3 bases and J by 3 bases, leaving 8 bases between them. Germline V gene sequence: CDR1 SNHLY, CDR2 FYNNEI. The DNA for the CDR3 is TGTGCCAGCAGTGACCTCGGGTACACTGAAGCTTTCTTT. Translation gives CASSDLGYTEAFF.

This CDR3 is CSATRGYEQYF. The CDR3 region has the DNA TGCAGTGCCACCCGAGGTTACGAGCAGTACTTC. This chain connects TRBV20-1 to TRBJ2-7; D is undetermined. The CDR3 is 11 amino acids. From germline, CDR1 is DFQATT and CDR2 SNEGSKA (reference sequence). V lost 6 bases and J 4 bases, leaving 10 bases between the germline ends.

The chain employs TRBV19 and TRBJ1-4, with D tentatively TRBD1 (5 bases). There are 14 residues in the CDR3. The germline CDR1 and CDR2 sequences are LNHDA and SQIVND (reference sequence). Trimming removed 6 bases from V and 8 bases from J, with 16 bases in between. CDR3 region: CASSPGGGGEKLFF. The CDR3, as DNA: TGTGCCAGTAGCCCCGGGGGAGGTGGCGAAAAACTGTTTTTT.

J is TRBJ2-5 and V is TRBV7-2, with 7 bases aligning to TRBD1. Trimming took 6 bases from V and 2 from J; bases not matched to a gene: 3. CDR3 length: 13 residues. Per germline, CDR1 SGHTA and CDR2 FQGNSA. CDR3 sequence (DNA): TGTGCCAGCAGGGGACAGACTCAAGAGACCCAGTACTTC. This sequence encodes CASRGQTQETQYF.

J is TRBJ2-5 and V is TRBV14, with 15 bases identical to TRBD2. Unmatched junction bases numbered 8, after V lost 4 bases and J lost 5 bases. This CDR3 is built from 17 residues. CDR1 and CDR2 (germline): SGHDN, FVKESK. For the CDR3, the DNA is TGTGCCAGCAGCCCATGGACTAGCGGGGGGGCCGAGGAGACCCAGTACTTC. It codes for CASSPWTSGGAEETQYF. The variable domain in full, completed from reference TRBV14 and TRBJ2-5, reads EAGVTQFPSHSVIEKGQTVTLRCDPISGHDNLYWYRRVMGKEIKFLLHFVKESKQDESGMPNNRFLAERTGGTYSTLKVQPAELEDSGVYFCASSPWTSGGAEETQYFGPGTRLLVL.

The rearrangement joins TRBV19 to TRBJ1-4, with D maybe TRBD1 (6 bases). Trimming removed 5 bases at V and 0 bases at J, with 19 bases between. The germline CDR1 and CDR2 sequences are LNHDA and SQIVND (reference sequence). CDR3 size: 18 residues. CDR3 protein: CASSRTVGLMATNEKLFF. As DNA, the CDR3 is TGTGCCAGTAGTCGGACAGTGGGACTCATGGCAACTAATGAAAAACTGTTTTTT.